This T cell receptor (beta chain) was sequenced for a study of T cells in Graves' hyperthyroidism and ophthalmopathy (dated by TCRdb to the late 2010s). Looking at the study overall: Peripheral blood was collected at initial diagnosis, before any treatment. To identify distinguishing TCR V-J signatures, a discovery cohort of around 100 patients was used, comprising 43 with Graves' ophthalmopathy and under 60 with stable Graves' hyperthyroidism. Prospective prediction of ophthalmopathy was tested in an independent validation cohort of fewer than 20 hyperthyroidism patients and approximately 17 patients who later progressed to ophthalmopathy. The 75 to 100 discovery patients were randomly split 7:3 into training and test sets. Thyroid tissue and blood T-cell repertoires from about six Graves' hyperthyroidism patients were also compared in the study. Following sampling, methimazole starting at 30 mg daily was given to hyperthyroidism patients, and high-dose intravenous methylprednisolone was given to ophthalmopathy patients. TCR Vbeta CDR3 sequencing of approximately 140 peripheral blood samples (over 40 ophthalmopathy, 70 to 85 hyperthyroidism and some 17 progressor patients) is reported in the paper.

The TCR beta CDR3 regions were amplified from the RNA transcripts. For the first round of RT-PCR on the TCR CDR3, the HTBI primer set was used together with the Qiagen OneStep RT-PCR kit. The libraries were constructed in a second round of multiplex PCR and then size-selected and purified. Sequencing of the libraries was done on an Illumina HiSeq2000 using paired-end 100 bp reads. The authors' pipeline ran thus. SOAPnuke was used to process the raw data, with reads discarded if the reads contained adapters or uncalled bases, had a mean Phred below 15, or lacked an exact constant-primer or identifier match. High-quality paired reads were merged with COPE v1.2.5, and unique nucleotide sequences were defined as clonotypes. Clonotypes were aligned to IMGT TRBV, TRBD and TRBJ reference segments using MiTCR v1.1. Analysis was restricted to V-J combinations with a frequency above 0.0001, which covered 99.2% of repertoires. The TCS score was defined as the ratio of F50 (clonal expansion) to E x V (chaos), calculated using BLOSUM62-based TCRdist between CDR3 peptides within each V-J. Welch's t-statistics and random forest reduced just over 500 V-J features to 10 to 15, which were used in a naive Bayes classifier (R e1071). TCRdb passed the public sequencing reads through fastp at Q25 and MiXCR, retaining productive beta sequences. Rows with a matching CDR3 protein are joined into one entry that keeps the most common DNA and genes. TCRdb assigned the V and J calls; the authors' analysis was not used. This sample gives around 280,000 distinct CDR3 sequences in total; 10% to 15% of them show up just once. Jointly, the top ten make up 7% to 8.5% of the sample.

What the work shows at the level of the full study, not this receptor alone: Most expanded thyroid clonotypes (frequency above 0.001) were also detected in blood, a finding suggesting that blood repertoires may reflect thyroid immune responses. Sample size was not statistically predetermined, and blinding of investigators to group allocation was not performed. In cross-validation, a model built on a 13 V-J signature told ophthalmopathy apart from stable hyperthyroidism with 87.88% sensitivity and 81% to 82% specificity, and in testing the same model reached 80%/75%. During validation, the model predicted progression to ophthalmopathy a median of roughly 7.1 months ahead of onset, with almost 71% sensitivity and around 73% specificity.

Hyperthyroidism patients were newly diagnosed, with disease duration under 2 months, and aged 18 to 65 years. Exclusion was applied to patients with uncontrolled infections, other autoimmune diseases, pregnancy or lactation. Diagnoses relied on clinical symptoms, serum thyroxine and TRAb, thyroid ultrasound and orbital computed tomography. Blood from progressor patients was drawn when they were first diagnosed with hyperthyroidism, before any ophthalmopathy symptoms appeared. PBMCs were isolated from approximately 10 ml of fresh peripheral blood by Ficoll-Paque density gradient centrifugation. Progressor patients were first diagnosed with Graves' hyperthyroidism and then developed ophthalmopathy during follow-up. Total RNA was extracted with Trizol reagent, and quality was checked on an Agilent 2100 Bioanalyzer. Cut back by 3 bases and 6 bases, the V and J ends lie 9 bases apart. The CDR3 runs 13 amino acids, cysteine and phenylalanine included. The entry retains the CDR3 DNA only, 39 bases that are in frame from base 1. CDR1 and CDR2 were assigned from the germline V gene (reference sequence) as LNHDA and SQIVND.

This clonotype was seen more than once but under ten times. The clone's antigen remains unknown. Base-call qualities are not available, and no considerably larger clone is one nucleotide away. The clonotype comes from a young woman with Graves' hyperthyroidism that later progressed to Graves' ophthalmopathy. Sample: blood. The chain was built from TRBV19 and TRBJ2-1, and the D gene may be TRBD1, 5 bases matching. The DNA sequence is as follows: TGTGCCAGTAGTATCAGACAGCCCAATGAGCAGTTCTTC. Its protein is CASSIRQPNEQFF. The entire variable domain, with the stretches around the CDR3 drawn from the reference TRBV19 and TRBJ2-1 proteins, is DGGITQSPKYLFRKEGQNVTLSCEQNLNHDAMYWYRQDPGQGLRLIYYSQIVNDFQKGDIAEGYSVSREKKESFPLTVTSAQKNPTAFYLCASSIRQPNEQFFGPGTRLTVL.